The rows below give T cell receptor beta chains drawn from one sample of a study of shared clonotypes between healthy human individuals. The data were produced by immunoSEQ multiplex PCR, yet TCRdb's version contains in-frame clones alone and is incomplete. The sample has some 1.5 million clones, around 95% seen once. The specimen was naive CD4+ T cells sorted from blood. The receptors shown here come from a man between 25 and 39 years old in good health. The CDR3 runs from the conserved cysteine through the conserved F or W. A D gene is named only where the DNA matches it firmly. The size of a clone is reported for some rows only, either as once, few or many, or as a class for expanded clones.

v_gene,len,j_gene,d_gene,abundance,CDR3aa,CDR3nt
TRBV7-8,15,TRBJ2-7,TRBD2,.,CASSLRSGRSYEQYF,TGTGCCAGCAGCCTCCGGAGCGGGAGATCCTACGAGCAGTACTTC
TRBV2,13,TRBJ2-7,.,once,CASSGGLPHEQYF,TGTGCCAGCAGCGGGGGACTCCCCCACGAGCAGTACTTC
TRBV18,13,TRBJ1-4,.,.,CASSPGLLEKLFF,TGTGCCAGCTCACCGGGATTGTTGGAAAAACTGTTTTTT
TRBV7-9,13,TRBJ2-1,.,.,CASLGYSGNEQFF,TGTGCCAGTTTAGGCTATAGCGGCAATGAGCAGTTCTTC
TRBV19,12,TRBJ2-2,.,.,CASRVGYGELFF,TGTGCCAGTAGGGTTGGTTACGGGGAGCTGTTTTTT
TRBV5-1,15,TRBJ2-3,.,.,CASSPRQVLTDTQYF,TGCGCCAGCAGCCCGAGACAGGTTTTAACAGATACGCAGTATTTT
TRBV6-5,14,TRBJ1-3,.,once,CASSYLNSGNTIYF,TGTGCCAGCAGTTACTTGAACTCTGGAAACACCATATATTTT
TRBV28,11,TRBJ2-7,TRBD2,.,CASRGAYEQYF,TGTGCCAGCCGGGGGGCCTACGAGCAGTACTTC
TRBV28,16,TRBJ2-1,TRBD2,.,CASSTPGTSGSNEQFF,TGTGCCAGCAGTACGCCCGGGACTAGCGGGAGTAATGAGCAGTTCTTC
TRBV10-1,16,TRBJ2-2,TRBD1,.,CASGPPGTGSTGELFF,TGCGCCAGCGGACCGCCCGGGACAGGGAGCACCGGGGAGCTGTTTTTT
TRBV11-2,15,TRBJ2-2,.,once,CASRGGTATGGELFF,TGTGCCAGCAGAGGAGGGACAGCAACGGGCGGGGAGCTGTTTTTT
TRBV5-8,15,TRBJ1-3,.,.,CASSPQVLSGNTIYF,TGTGCCAGCAGCCCGCAGGTACTCTCTGGAAACACCATATATTTT
TRBV9,16,TRBJ2-3,TRBD2,few,CASSARLAASTDTQYF,TGTGCCAGCAGCGCCAGACTAGCGGCTAGCACAGATACGCAGTATTTT
TRBV28,15,TRBJ1-1,.,.,CASSHHTGLNTEAFF,TGTGCCAGCAGTCACCACACGGGGCTGAACACTGAAGCTTTCTTT
TRBV6-4,14,TRBJ2-1,TRBD1,.,CASRPGQGYNEQFF,TGTGCCAGCAGGCCGGGACAGGGCTACAATGAGCAGTTCTTC
TRBV5-8,15,TRBJ2-1,TRBD2,.,CASSQGTSGYNEQFF,TGTGCCAGCAGCCAGGGGACTAGCGGGTACAATGAGCAGTTCTTC
TRBV4-2,21,TRBJ2-4,TRBD2,.,CASSPPGEGLAGGLAKNIQYF,TGTGCCAGCAGCCCTCCTGGAGAAGGACTAGCGGGAGGTTTAGCCAAAAACATTCAGTACTTC
TRBV10-3,17,TRBJ1-1,TRBD1,.,CAISESKTGGMNTEAFF,TGTGCCATCAGTGAGTCGAAGACAGGGGGCATGAACACTGAAGCTTTCTTT
TRBV11-2,15,TRBJ2-2,.,.,CASSPDWKATGELFF,TGTGCCAGCAGCCCGGACTGGAAAGCGACCGGGGAGCTGTTTTTT
TRBV6-6,13,TRBJ1-5,.,.,CASTFRPNQPQHF,TGTGCCAGCACCTTTCGACCCAATCAGCCCCAGCATTTT
TRBV7-9,15,TRBJ2-7,.,.,CASSFRKDRPYEQYF,TGTGCCAGCAGCTTCCGGAAGGACAGACCCTACGAGCAGTACTTC
TRBV10-1,17,TRBJ1-5,.,.,CASSGTGHSVGNQPQHF,TGCGCCAGCAGTGGAACGGGACATTCAGTAGGGAATCAGCCCCAGCATTTT
TRBV9,14,TRBJ1-2,TRBD1,.,CASSVTGADYGYTF,TGTGCCAGCAGCGTAACAGGGGCGGACTATGGCTACACCTTC
TRBV9,13,TRBJ1-5,.,.,CASSGGWDQPQHF,TGTGCCAGCAGCGGGGGTTGGGATCAGCCCCAGCATTTT
TRBV29-1,15,TRBJ2-1,.,once,CSVDMAGSSYNEQFF,TGCAGCGTTGACATGGCGGGGAGCTCCTACAATGAGCAGTTCTTC
TRBV18,16,TRBJ2-1,TRBD2,.,CASSSLAGSSYNEQFF,TGTGCCAGCTCATCATTAGCGGGATCGTCCTACAATGAGCAGTTCTTC
TRBV10-3,16,TRBJ2-7,.,.,CAISESVSRGTYEQYF,TGTGCCATCAGTGAGTCTGTCTCCCGCGGGACCTACGAGCAGTACTTC
TRBV7-2,14,TRBJ1-2,.,.,CASSSEGPAYGYTF,TGTGCCAGCAGCTCTGAGGGTCCAGCCTATGGCTACACCTTC
TRBV13,14,TRBJ2-5,.,.,CASSSGLKKETQYF,TGTGCCAGCAGCTCCGGACTCAAGAAGGAGACCCAGTACTTC
TRBV7-2,15,TRBJ2-1,.,.,CASSLAGSGFNEQFF,TGTGCCAGCAGCTTGGCGGGTTCGGGCTTCAATGAGCAGTTCTTC
TRBV11-2,15,TRBJ2-7,TRBD1,.,CASSSPKGAGWGQYF,TGTGCCAGCAGCTCGCCTAAGGGGGCCGGGTGGGGGCAGTACTTC
TRBV18,12,TRBJ2-7,.,.,CASSPGLYEQYF,TGTGCCAGCTCACCGGGCCTATACGAGCAGTACTTC
TRBV10-3,15,TRBJ1-3,TRBD1,.,CAISDTGGSGNTIYF,TGTGCCATCAGTGACACAGGGGGCTCTGGAAACACCATATATTTT
TRBV10-2,19,TRBJ2-7,.,.,CASSESTGLGTLSTYEQYF,TGCGCCAGCAGTGAATCAACCGGCCTCGGGACTCTATCAACCTACGAGCAGTACTTC
TRBV2,13,TRBJ1-2,TRBD1,.,CARGDRQYYGYTF,TGTGCCCGAGGGGACAGGCAATACTATGGCTACACCTTC
TRBV2,14,TRBJ2-7,.,.,CASTKLRVDYEQYF,TGTGCCAGCACCAAGCTGCGTGTCGACTACGAGCAGTACTTC
TRBV6-5,14,TRBJ1-1,.,.,CASSARRLNTEAFF,TGTGCCAGCAGTGCTCGACGGCTGAACACTGAAGCTTTCTTT
TRBV9,15,TRBJ2-2,TRBD2,.,CASSVASGSPGELFF,TGTGCCAGCAGCGTAGCTAGCGGGAGTCCCGGGGAGCTGTTTTTT
TRBV5-6,16,TRBJ2-4,.,.,CASHLAEGRWRNIQYF,TGTGCCAGCCATCTCGCCGAGGGCCGCTGGAGAAACATTCAGTACTTC
TRBV11-2,14,TRBJ1-2,TRBD1,.,CASSWGQMNYGYTF,TGTGCCAGCAGCTGGGGACAGATGAACTATGGCTACACCTTC
TRBV18,14,TRBJ1-1,TRBD1,.,CASSSDRGNTEAFF,TGTGCCAGCTCATCAGACAGGGGGAACACTGAAGCTTTCTTT
TRBV7-9,16,TRBJ1-5,TRBD1,.,CASSPAGTGDNQPQHF,TGTGCCAGCAGCCCCGCCGGGACAGGGGACAATCAGCCCCAGCATTTT
TRBV20-1,11,TRBJ1-1,.,.,CSARGHRVAFF,TGCAGTGCTCGAGGGCATCGGGTGGCTTTCTTT
TRBV5-1,14,TRBJ1-2,.,.,CASSLTGQEYGYTF,TGCGCCAGCAGCTTGACAGGGCAGGAGTATGGCTACACCTTC
TRBV25-1,15,TRBJ2-3,.,.,CASSASVGLRDTQYF,TGTGCCAGCAGTGCATCGGTGGGGCTAAGAGATACGCAGTATTTT
TRBV4-1,19,TRBJ1-5,TRBD1,.,CASSQDGTGVSYSNQPQHF,TGCGCCAGCAGCCAAGATGGGACAGGCGTTTCCTATAGCAATCAGCCCCAGCATTTT
TRBV5-1,13,TRBJ1-5,.,.,CASSRDSNQPQHF,TGCGCCAGCTCCAGAGATAGCAATCAGCCCCAGCATTTT
TRBV29-1,14,TRBJ1-1,TRBD1,.,CSVLSRDRYTEAFF,TGCAGCGTTTTAAGCCGGGACAGATACACTGAAGCTTTCTTT
TRBV29-1,12,TRBJ2-7,TRBD1,.,CSVGTGGYEQYF,TGCAGCGTTGGGACAGGGGGTTACGAGCAGTACTTC
TRBV9,17,TRBJ2-3,.,.,CASSVEGGQGLNSQLYF,TGTGCCAGCAGCGTAGAGGGGGGGCAAGGACTCAACTCGCAGTTGTATTTT
TRBV27,11,TRBJ2-1,.,.,CASSLLDEQFF,TGTGCCAGCAGTTTACTCGATGAGCAGTTCTTC